This T cell receptor (beta chain) was recorded in a study of shared clonotypes between healthy human individuals. General study results and limits: Non-shared clonotypes had lower generation probabilities than those shared by all four donors.

A note on this clone: What it recognizes is unknown. The sample contains more than one DNA sequence encoding this CDR3.

There are 12 residues in the CDR3. Germline V lookup: CDR1 SGHDT, CDR2 YYEEEE. Trimming removed 0 bases from V and 5 bases from J, with 6 bases in between. This table comes from immunoSEQ multiplex PCR, and its TCRdb copy is limited to in-frame clones, with some not included. Of some 2,100,000 clones in the sample, 93% were seen once. In the naive CD8 group, cells lacked CD45RO and were positively selected for CCR7, so terminally differentiated effector memory CD45RA+ cells were left out. The chain joins TRBV5-6 to TRBJ2-7; no firm D call. The TCR originated in a man between 18 and 35 years old in good health. Some clones in this sample may be carry-over from other donors' samples. The specimen sequenced was naive CD8+ T cells from PBMCs. The CDR3 protein is CASSLGSHEQYF. CDR3 in DNA: TGTGCCAGCAGCTTGGGCAGCCACGAGCAGTACTTC. Variable domain in full (rest from reference TRBV5-6 and TRBJ2-7): DAGVTQSPTHLIKTRGQQVTLRCSPKSGHDTVSWYQQALGQGPQFIFQYYEEEERQRGNFPDRFSGHQFPNYSSELNVNALLLGDSALYLCASSLGSHEQYFGPGTRLTVT.